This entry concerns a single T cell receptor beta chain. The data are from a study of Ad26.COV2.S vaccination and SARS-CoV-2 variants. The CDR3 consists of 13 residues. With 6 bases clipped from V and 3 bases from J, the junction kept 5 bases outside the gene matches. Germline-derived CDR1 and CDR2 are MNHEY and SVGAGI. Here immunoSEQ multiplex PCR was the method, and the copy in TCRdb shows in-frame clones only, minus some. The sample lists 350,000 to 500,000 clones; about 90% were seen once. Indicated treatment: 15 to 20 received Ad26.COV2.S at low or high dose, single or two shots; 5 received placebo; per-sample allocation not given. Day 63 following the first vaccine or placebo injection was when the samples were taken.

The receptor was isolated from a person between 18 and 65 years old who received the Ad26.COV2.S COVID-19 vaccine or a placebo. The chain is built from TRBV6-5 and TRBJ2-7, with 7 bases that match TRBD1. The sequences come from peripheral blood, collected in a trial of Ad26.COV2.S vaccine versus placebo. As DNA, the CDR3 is TGTGCCAGCAGCTCCAGGGGGTTCTACGAGCAGTACTTC. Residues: CASSSRGFYEQYF.